Below, 32 T cell receptor beta chains from the same sample are listed, as sequenced in a study of cytomegalovirus exposure and HLA in healthy donors. The PCR ran on 60 Vbeta and 13 Jbeta primers. Clones were read by immunoSEQ multiplex PCR, and TCRdb kept only the in-frame ones, dropping some. Of 170,000 or so clones listed, around 80% are singletons. Sequences were obtained from PBMCs. These receptors originate from a man aged 18 to 35 in good health and CMV-seronegative.

This clone was counted a single time. V gene TRBV30 combines with J gene TRBJ2-2, with a tentative D call TRBD1 (6 bases). Germline lookup yields CDR1 GTSNPN and CDR2 SVGIG (reference sequence). Trimming removed 7 bases from V and 5 bases from J, with 8 bases in between. The CDR3 contains 11 residues. The CDR3 nucleotides read TGTGCCTATACAGGGACCGGGGAGCTGTTTTTT. Translating gives CAYTGTGELFF.

The chain carries TRBV6-1 and TRBJ2-7; a weak D match, TRBD2 (6 bases). The CDR3 is 13 amino acids. Germline CDR1 is MNHNS and CDR2 is SASEGT. Trimming removed 5 bases from V and 0 bases from J, with 8 bases in between. This CDR3 reads CASSQGLSYEQYF. Here the CDR3 DNA reads TGTGCCAGCAGTCAGGGACTCTCCTACGAGCAGTACTTC.

This chain links TRBV2 with TRBJ2-3; TRBD1 aligns across 7 bases. The CDR3 totals 15 residues. The V segment lost 4 bases and the J segment 2 bases; nucleotides outside the gene matches: 6. Germline V lookup: CDR1 SNHLY, CDR2 FYNNEI. The CDR3 DNA reads as TGTGCCAGCAGTGGGGACAGAACCTTCACAGATACGCAGTATTTT. Its protein is CASSGDRTFTDTQYF.

The J gene is TRBJ2-2, the V gene TRBV27; 12 bases agree with TRBD2. This CDR3 has 16 amino acids. Trimming removed 7 bases from V and 6 bases from J; junction bases left unmatched: 9. Germline-derived CDR1 and CDR2 are MNHEY and SMNVEV (reference sequence). CDR3 DNA sequence: TGTGCCAGCACACATCTACTAGCGGGAGGACCCGGGGAGCTGTTTTTT. Translated: CASTHLLAGGPGELFF.

This clone has a handful of counts. This chain joins TRBV29-1 and TRBJ1-1; TRBD1 is a possible D gene (6 bases). Germline assignment: CDR1 SQVTM and CDR2 ANQGSEA. V was cut by 4 bases and J by 0 bases, with 15 bases left in between. The CDR3 spans 15 residues. For the CDR3, the DNA is TGCAGCGTTGGACAGGACTTTGGGTTGAACACTGAAGCTTTCTTT. Translation gives CSVGQDFGLNTEAFF.

The chain uses TRBV4-2 and TRBJ1-5; 7 bases align to TRBD1. CDR1 LGHNA and CDR2 YNFKEQ come from the germline V gene. The CDR3 extends over 14 amino acids. The V gene end was trimmed by 4 bases and the J gene end by 6 bases; junction bases not matched to a gene: 6. The CDR3 spells CASSPRQGGQPQHF. The CDR3 nucleotides are TGTGCCAGCAGCCCCCGACAGGGAGGTCAGCCCCAGCATTTT.

V usage is TRBV12-5 and J usage is TRBJ1-5; D not certain. The CDR3 runs to 13 residues. V was trimmed by 4 bases and J by 10 bases, leaving 14 bases between them. Germline CDR1 reads LGHNT; CDR2 reads FRNRAP. The CDR3 sequence: CASGWSRSHPQHF. Here the CDR3 DNA reads TGTGCTAGTGGTTGGAGCCGCTCTCATCCCCAGCATTTT.

The rearrangement joins TRBV7-8 to TRBJ1-5; D not certain. The CDR3 is 14 residues long. Germline values: CDR1 SGHVS, CDR2 FQNEAQ. V lost 5 bases to trimming and J lost 9 bases, with 17 bases between them. This chain's CDR3 is CASSVLEGRGPQHF. CDR3 DNA: TGTGCCAGCAGCGTCCTAGAGGGCAGAGGGCCCCAGCATTTT.

Only one count was recorded for this clone. The rearrangement uses TRBV2 and TRBJ1-3; D is perhaps TRBD1 (6 bases). Germline V gives CDR1 SNHLY, CDR2 FYNNEI. This CDR3 contains 13 residues. V was clipped by 4 bases and J by 6 bases, with 10 bases between them. The CDR3 DNA reads as TGTGCCAGCAGTGCCGGACAGAAAAACACCATATATTTT. Translating gives CASSAGQKNTIYF.

This chain connects TRBV10-3 to TRBJ1-1; D remains unclear. Between the trimmed V and J ends, which lost 3 bases and 3 bases, there was a span of 11 bases. This CDR3 region has 14 residues. The V gene's germline CDR1 is ENHRY and CDR2 SYGVKD. The CDR3 DNA follows: TGTGCCATCAGTGATCGGTACAGTTACACTGAAGCTTTCTTT. This gives the protein CAISDRYSYTEAFF.

On this clone: Germline is not matched at one junction end, which may reflect a read error. V usage is TRBV20-1 and J usage is TRBJ1-1; unclear D gene. This CDR3 comprises 9 residues. Germline CDR1 reads DFQATT; CDR2 reads SNEGSKA (reference sequence). The CDR3 DNA follows: TGCAGTGCTAGAGACCCTCAGGCTTTT. It codes for CSARDPQAF.

This chain joins TRBV2 and TRBJ2-7, with 7 bases aligning to TRBD2. V lost 7 bases to trimming and J lost 2 bases; unmatched junction nucleotides: 11. The CDR3 is 15 amino acids. The germline V gene has CDR1 SNHLY and CDR2 FYNNEI. CDR3 sequence: CASTEGQGGAYEQYF. CDR3 DNA sequence: TGTGCCAGCACCGAGGGCCAGGGAGGGGCCTACGAGCAGTACTTC.

Worth noting for this clone: Sequence at one end of the junction differs from germline and may be a read error. The sample holds other DNA sequences that translate to the same CDR3. The chain combines TRBV19 with TRBJ1-5, with a possible D match to TRBD1 (5 bases). CDR3 size: 13 residues. In germline, CDR1 is LNHDA, CDR2 SQIVND (reference sequence). DNA for the CDR3: TGTGCCAGTAGTATCCGGGGGAATCAACCCCAGCATTTT. It encodes CASSIRGNQPQHF.

CDR3 sequence (DNA): TGTGCCTGGAGGGGGGGACAGGGAAACAATCAGCCCCAGCATTTT. Protein sequence: CAWRGGQGNNQPQHF. The chain recombines TRBV30 with TRBJ1-5; TRBD1 matches at 9 bases. The V segment lost 3 bases and the J segment 3 bases; nucleotides outside the gene matches: 6. Germline-derived CDR1 and CDR2 are GTSNPN and SVGIG (reference sequence). This CDR3 has 15 amino acids.

This clone was recorded once. The chain couples TRBV6-1 to TRBJ2-7; the match to TRBD2 covers 10 bases. Germline V gene data show CDR1 as MNHNS and CDR2 as SASEGT. CDR3 length: 15 residues. Losses at the gene ends were 6 bases for V and 3 bases for J; bases not matched to a gene: 8. The CDR3 DNA reads as TGTGCCAGCAGACCGAGCGGGAGGGCCTTCTACGAGCAGTACTTC. Protein sequence: CASRPSGRAFYEQYF.

In its sample, this clone was seen a few times. V usage is TRBV9 and J usage is TRBJ2-6; no firm D call. CDR3 length equals 15 residues. Germline assignment: CDR1 SGDLS and CDR2 YYNGEE. The V gene lost 0 bases and the J gene lost 0 bases, with 4 bases spanning the gap. The CDR3: CASSVAVSGANVLTF. In DNA, the CDR3 is TGTGCCAGCAGCGTAGCAGTCTCTGGGGCCAACGTCCTGACTTTC.

This chain uses TRBV19 with TRBJ2-3, with D perhaps TRBD2 (5 bases). V gave up 1 base and J gave up 4 bases, with 12 bases separating them. The CDR3 extends over 15 amino acids. From germline, CDR1 is LNHDA and CDR2 SQIVND (reference sequence). Written as DNA, the CDR3 is TGTGCCAGTAGTATAGGGACTCCCCTCGCAGATACGCAGTATTTT. This translates into CASSIGTPLADTQYF. The full variable domain, its missing parts supplied by reference TRBV19 and TRBJ2-3, is DGGITQSPKYLFRKEGQNVTLSCEQNLNHDAMYWYRQDPGQGLRLIYYSQIVNDFQKGDIAEGYSVSREKKESFPLTVTSAQKNPTAFYLCASSIGTPLADTQYFGPGTRLTVL.

J is TRBJ1-1 and V is TRBV5-1; perhaps TRBD1 as D (5 bases). Deletions cut 4 bases from V and 6 bases from J, with 16 bases between. The germline V gene encodes CDR1 SGHRS and CDR2 YFSETQ. The CDR3 loop spans 14 amino acids. CDR3 region: CASSPGEGMAEAFF. CDR3 DNA: TGCGCCAGCAGCCCCGGGGAGGGGATGGCTGAAGCTTTCTTT.

This clone was observed a few times. The V call is TRBV18, the J call TRBJ2-7; D might be TRBD2 (5 bases). The CDR3 extends over 13 amino acids. V was clipped by 0 bases and J by 5 bases, with 8 bases between them. Germline V gene lookup returns CDR1 KGHSH and CDR2 LQKENI. CDR3 protein: CASSPPAADEQYF. CDR3 coding DNA: TGTGCCAGCTCACCACCGGCAGCGGACGAGCAGTACTTC.

V gene TRBV5-1 combines with J gene TRBJ2-5; D possibly corresponds to TRBD1 (6 bases). In germline, CDR1 is SGHRS, CDR2 YFSETQ. With 4 bases removed from V and 5 bases from J, the gap between germline ends came to 15 bases. The CDR3 spans 14 residues. The CDR3 DNA is TGCGCCAGCAGCCTTAATGGACAGTGGGAGACCCAGTACTTC. Its protein is CASSLNGQWETQYF.

The chain employs TRBV6-5 and TRBJ2-7; 7 nucleotides match TRBD2. Germline-derived CDR1 and CDR2 are MNHEY and SVGAGI. V lost 2 bases to trimming and J lost 3 bases; unmatched junction nucleotides: 10. CDR3 length equals 16 residues. CDR3 sequence reads: CASSYGGAGTFYEQYF. In DNA, the CDR3 is TGTGCCAGCAGTTACGGAGGAGCGGGGACGTTCTACGAGCAGTACTTC.

The chain combines TRBV28 with TRBJ2-5, with D perhaps matching TRBD2 (5 bases). The V end lost 8 bases, the J end lost 1 base, and 11 bases lay between the germline ends. CDR3 length equals 13 residues. The germline gives CDR1 MDHEN, CDR2 SYDVKM. The DNA for the CDR3 is TGTGCCAGCGGGCCGGGGTCCCAAGAGACCCAGTACTTC. It is translated as CASGPGSQETQYF.

V usage is TRBV5-4 and J usage is TRBJ2-7; a weak D match, TRBD2 (5 bases). The V gene lost 0 bases and the J gene lost 5 bases, with 18 bases spanning the gap. Germline V CDR1 and CDR2: SGHNT, YYREEE (reference sequence). The CDR3 contains 16 residues. In nucleotides, the CDR3 is TGTGCCAGCAGCTTGGCTGTGGGAGCTAGCATCCACGAGCAGTACTTC. Translating gives CASSLAVGASIHEQYF.

The chain combines TRBV19 with TRBJ1-5; 9 bases agree with TRBD1. V was clipped by 4 bases and J by 3 bases; unmatched bases: 7. CDR1 and CDR2 from the germline V gene are LNHDA and SQIVND (reference sequence). The CDR3 sequence is 16 residues long. The CDR3 bases are TGTGCCAGTAGTAATCGGACAGGGGTTATCAATCAGCCCCAGCATTTT. Amino acids: CASSNRTGVINQPQHF.

There are a few counts of this clone. The rearrangement joins TRBV4-3 to TRBJ2-1; perhaps TRBD1 as D (6 bases). V was shortened by 1 base and J by 9 bases, with 13 bases between the two germline ends. The CDR3 runs to 14 residues. Germline V CDR1 and CDR2: LGHNA, YSLEER. This CDR3 reads CASSQGQQGIEQFF. As DNA, the CDR3 is TGCGCCAGCAGCCAAGGGCAACAGGGAATTGAGCAGTTCTTC.

The chain has TRBV27 and TRBJ1-5; TRBD1 aligns across 10 bases. The germline gives CDR1 MNHEY, CDR2 SMNVEV (reference sequence). With V trimmed by 6 bases and J by 5 bases, 4 bases remained unmatched. The CDR3 extends over 14 amino acids. CDR3 bases: TGTGCCAGCAGAGAGGGGACAGGGGATCAGCCCCAGCATTTT. Encoded protein: CASREGTGDQPQHF.

V is TRBV7-3 and J is TRBJ2-6; a weak D match, TRBD2 (6 bases). Germline V gene data show CDR1 as SGHTA and CDR2 as FQGTGA. The CDR3 extends over 18 amino acids. With 3 bases removed from V and 4 bases from J, the gap between germline ends came to 19 bases. The CDR3 DNA sequence: TGTGCCAGCAGCTTCGGTGGGGGGATGGGTTCCGGGGCCAACGTCCTGACTTTC. This sequence encodes CASSFGGGMGSGANVLTF.

This rearrangement joins TRBV29-1 to TRBJ1-2; D is uncertain. Trimming took 4 bases from V and 1 from J, leaving 10 bases between them. The CDR3 totals 13 residues. The germline V gene encodes CDR1 SQVTM and CDR2 ANQGSEA. The CDR3 nucleotides are TGCAGCGTTGCTAGCAGGCTTAACTATGGCTACACCTTC. Translation: CSVASRLNYGYTF. Full variable domain (missing parts from reference TRBV29-1 and TRBJ1-2): SAVISQKPSRDICQRGTSLTIQCQVDSQVTMMFWYRQQPGQSLTLIATANQGSEATYESGFVIDKFPISRPNLTFSTLTVSNMSPEDSSIYLCSVASRLNYGYTFGSGTRLTVV.

The DNA of the CDR3 is TGTGCCAGCAGCTTAGATGCAGGAGCCGGACTTGACACTGAAGCTTTCTTT. Amino acid sequence: CASSLDAGAGLDTEAFF. The genes are TRBV11-3 and TRBJ1-1; D remains unclear. The germline V gene encodes CDR1 SGHNT and CDR2 YENEEA. The CDR3 is 17 residues long. The germline V and J ends were trimmed by 0 bases and 3 bases, with 17 bases remaining between them.

This rearrangement joins TRBV5-4 to TRBJ2-5, with TRBD2 identical over 14 bases. Trimming at V came to 4 bases and at J to 10 bases, leaving 6 bases not matched to a gene. The CDR3 covers 14 residues. Germline CDR1 and CDR2: SGHNT and YYREEE (reference sequence). This CDR3 is CASSRTSGGPDQYF. As DNA, the CDR3 is TGTGCCAGCAGCCGGACTAGCGGGGGGCCAGACCAGTACTTC. Full variable domain (rest looked up from reference TRBV5-4 and TRBJ2-5): ETGVTQSPTHLIKTRGQQVTLRCSSQSGHNTVSWYQQALGQGPQFIFQYYREEENGRGNFPPRFSGLQFPNYSSELNVNALELDDSALYLCASSRTSGGPDQYFGPGTRLLVL.

The rearrangement links TRBV10-3 to TRBJ2-1, with D possibly matching TRBD2 (6 bases). CDR3 length equals 16 residues. Trimming took off 0 bases at V and 0 bases at J, with 9 bases between the two ends. The germline V gene has CDR1 ENHRY and CDR2 SYGVKD. The CDR3 DNA reads TGTGCCATCAGTGAGTCCGGGAGAGGCTCCTACAATGAGCAGTTCTTC. Translating it yields CAISESGRGSYNEQFF.

The rearrangement joins TRBV19 to TRBJ1-4; tentative D call: TRBD1 (6 bases). Deletions cut 5 bases from V and 0 bases from J, with 10 bases between. CDR1 LNHDA and CDR2 SQIVND come from the germline V gene (reference sequence). The CDR3 spans 15 residues. The CDR3 DNA follows: TGTGCCAGTAGTGCGGACAGTTCAACTAATGAAAAACTGTTTTTT. Its translation: CASSADSSTNEKLFF.